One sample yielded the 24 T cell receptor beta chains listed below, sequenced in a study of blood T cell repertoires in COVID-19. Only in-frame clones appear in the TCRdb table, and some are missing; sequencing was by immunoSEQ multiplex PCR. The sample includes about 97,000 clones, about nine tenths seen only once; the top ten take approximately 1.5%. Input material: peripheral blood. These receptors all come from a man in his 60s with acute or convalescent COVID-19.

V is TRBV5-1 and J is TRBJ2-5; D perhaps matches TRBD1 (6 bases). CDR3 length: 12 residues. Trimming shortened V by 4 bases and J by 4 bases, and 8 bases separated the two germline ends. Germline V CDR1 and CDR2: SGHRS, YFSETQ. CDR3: CASSPDRETQYF. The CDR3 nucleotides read TGCGCCAGCAGCCCGGACAGAGAGACCCAGTACTTC.

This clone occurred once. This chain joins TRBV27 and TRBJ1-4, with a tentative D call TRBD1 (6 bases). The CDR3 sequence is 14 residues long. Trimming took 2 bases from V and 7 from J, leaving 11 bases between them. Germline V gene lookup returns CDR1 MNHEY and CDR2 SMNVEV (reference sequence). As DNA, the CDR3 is TGTGCCAGCAGTTTAGGCGACAGGCGTGAAAAACTGTTTTTT. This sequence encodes CASSLGDRREKLFF.

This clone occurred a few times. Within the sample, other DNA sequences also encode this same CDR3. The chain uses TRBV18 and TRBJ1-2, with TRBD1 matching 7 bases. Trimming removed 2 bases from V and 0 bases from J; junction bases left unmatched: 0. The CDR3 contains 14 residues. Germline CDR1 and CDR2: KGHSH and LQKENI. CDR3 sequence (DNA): TGTGCCAGCTCACCAGGACAGGCTAACTATGGCTACACCTTC. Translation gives CASSPGQANYGYTF.

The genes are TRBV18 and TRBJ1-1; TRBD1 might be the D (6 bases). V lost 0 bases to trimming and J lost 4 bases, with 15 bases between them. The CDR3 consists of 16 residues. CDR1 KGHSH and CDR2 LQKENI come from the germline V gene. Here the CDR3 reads CASSPPMPRTATEAFF. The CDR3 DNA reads TGTGCCAGCTCACCACCCATGCCCCGGACAGCCACTGAAGCTTTCTTT.

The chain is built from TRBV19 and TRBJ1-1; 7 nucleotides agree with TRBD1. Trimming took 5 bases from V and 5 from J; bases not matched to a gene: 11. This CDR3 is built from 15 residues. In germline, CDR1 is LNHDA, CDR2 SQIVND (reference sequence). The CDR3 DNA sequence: TGTGCCAGTAGTCCCCGACAGGGAAGGAGGACTGAAGCTTTCTTT. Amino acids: CASSPRQGRRTEAFF.

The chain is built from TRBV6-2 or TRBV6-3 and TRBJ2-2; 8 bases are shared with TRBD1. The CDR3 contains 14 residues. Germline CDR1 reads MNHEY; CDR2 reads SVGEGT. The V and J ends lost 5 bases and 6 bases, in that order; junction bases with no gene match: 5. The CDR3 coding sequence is TGTGCCAGCAGTCGGACAGGGCGCGCCGGGGAGCTGTTTTTT. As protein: CASSRTGRAGELFF.

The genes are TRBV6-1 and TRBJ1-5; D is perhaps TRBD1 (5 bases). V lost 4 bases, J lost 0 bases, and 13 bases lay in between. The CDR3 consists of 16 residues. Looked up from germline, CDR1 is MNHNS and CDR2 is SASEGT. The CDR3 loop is CASSALTVSSNQPQHF. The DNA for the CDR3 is TGTGCCAGCAGTGCCTTGACAGTCAGTAGCAATCAGCCCCAGCATTTT.

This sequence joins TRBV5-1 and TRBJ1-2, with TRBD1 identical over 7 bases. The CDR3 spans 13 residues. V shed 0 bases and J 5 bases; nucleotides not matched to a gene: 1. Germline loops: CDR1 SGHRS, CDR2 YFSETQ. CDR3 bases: TGCGCCAGCAGCTTGGTGGGACAGTATGGCTACACCTTC. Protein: CASSLVGQYGYTF.

CDR3 region: CASSATGVGEKLFF. CDR3 nucleotide sequence: TGCGCCAGCAGCGCCACAGGGGTCGGGGAAAAACTGTTTTTT. The rearrangement links TRBV5-1 to TRBJ1-4; TRBD1 matches 7 bases. CDR1 SGHRS and CDR2 YFSETQ come from the germline V gene. The trim removed 4 bases at V and 8 bases at J, leaving 8 bases unmatched. This CDR3 region has 14 residues.

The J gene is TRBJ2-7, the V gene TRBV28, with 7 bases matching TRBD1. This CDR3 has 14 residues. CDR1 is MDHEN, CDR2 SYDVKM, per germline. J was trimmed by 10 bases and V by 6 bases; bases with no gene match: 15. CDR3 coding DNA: TGTGCCAGCAGCCTCGGACAGGACCCACCGTTCCAGTACGTC. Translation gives CASSLGQDPPFQYV.

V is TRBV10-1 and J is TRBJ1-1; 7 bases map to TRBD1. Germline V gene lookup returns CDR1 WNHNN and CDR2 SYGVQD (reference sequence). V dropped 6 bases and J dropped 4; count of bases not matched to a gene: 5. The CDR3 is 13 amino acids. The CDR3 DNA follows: TGCGCCAGCAGGGAGACAGGGATCACTGAAGCTTTCTTT. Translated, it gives CASRETGITEAFF.

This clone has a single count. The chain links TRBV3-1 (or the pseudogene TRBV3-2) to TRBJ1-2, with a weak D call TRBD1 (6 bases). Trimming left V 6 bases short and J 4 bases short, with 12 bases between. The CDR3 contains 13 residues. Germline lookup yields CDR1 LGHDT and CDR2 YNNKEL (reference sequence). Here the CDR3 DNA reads TGTGCCAGCAGAACAGGGTTCGGCTATGGCTACACCTTC. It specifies CASRTGFGYGYTF.

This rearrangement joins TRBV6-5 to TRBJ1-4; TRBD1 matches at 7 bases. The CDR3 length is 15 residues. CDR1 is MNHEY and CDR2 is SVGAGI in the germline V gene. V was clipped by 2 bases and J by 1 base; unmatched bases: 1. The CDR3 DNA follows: TGTGCCAGCAGTTACAGGGGGCGAACTAATGAAAAACTGTTTTTT. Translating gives CASSYRGRTNEKLFF.

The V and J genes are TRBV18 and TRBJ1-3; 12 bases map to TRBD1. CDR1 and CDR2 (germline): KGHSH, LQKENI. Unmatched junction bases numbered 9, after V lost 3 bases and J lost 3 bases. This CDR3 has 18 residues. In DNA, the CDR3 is TGTGCCAGCTCACCGGGACAGGGGGCCTCTGGTCTTGGAAACACCATATATTTT. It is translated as CASSPGQGASGLGNTIYF.

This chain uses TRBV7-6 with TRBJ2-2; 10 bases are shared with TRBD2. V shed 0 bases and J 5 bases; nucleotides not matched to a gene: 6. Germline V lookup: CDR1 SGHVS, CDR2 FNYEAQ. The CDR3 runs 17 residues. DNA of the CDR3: TGTGCCAGCAGCTTAGCAAGCGGGGGGGCGTTTACCGGGGAGCTGTTTTTT. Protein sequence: CASSLASGGAFTGELFF.

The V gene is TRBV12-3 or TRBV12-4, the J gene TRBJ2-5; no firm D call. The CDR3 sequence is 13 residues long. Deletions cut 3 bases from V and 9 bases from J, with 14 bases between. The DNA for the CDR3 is TGTGCCAGCAGTTTGGGCCCCCTGGTGGCCCAGTACTTC. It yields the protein CASSLGPLVAQYF.

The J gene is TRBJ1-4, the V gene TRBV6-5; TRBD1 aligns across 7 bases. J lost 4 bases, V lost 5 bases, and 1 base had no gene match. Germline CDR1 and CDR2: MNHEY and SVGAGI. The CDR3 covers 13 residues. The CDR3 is CASSRDSNEKLFF. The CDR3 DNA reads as TGTGCCAGCAGTCGGGACAGTAATGAAAAACTGTTTTTT.

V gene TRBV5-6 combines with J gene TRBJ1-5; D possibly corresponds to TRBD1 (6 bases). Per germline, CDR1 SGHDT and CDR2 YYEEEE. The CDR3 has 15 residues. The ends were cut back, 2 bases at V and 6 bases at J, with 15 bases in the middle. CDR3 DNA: TGTGCCAGCAGCTTCGGGCAGGGGTCCAGTCAGCCCCAGCATTTT. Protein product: CASSFGQGSSQPQHF.

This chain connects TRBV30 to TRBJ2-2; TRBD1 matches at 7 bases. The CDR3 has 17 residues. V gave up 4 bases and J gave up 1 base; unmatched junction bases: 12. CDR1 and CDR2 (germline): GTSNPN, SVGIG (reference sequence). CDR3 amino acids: CAWIKRGGLLNTGELFF. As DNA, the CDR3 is TGTGCCTGGATAAAGCGAGGGGGCTTATTGAACACCGGGGAGCTGTTTTTT. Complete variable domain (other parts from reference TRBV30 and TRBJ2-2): SQTIHQWPATLVQPVGSPLSLECTVEGTSNPNLYWYRQAAGRGLQLLFYSVGIGQISSEVPQNLSASRPQDRQFILSSKKLLLSDSGFYLCAWIKRGGLLNTGELFFGEGSRLTVL.

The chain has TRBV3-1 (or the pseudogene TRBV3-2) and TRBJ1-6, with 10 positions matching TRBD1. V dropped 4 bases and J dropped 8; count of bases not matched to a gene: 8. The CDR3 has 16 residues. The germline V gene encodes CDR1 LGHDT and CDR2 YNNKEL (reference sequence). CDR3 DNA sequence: TGTGCCAGCAGCCCCCGGGACAGGGGTTTTTATTCACCCCTCCACTTT. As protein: CASSPRDRGFYSPLHF.

CDR3 in DNA: TGTGCCAGCAGGGACAGGGACTATGGCTACACCTTC. Its protein is CASRDRDYGYTF. This sequence joins TRBV2 and TRBJ1-2; 8 bases map to TRBD1. The CDR3 has 12 residues. The germline CDR1 and CDR2 sequences are SNHLY and FYNNEI. The V gene end was trimmed by 6 bases and the J gene end by 3 bases; junction bases not matched to a gene: 0. Full variable domain (remainder filled in from reference TRBV2 and TRBJ1-2): EPEVTQTPSHQVTQMGQEVILRCVPISNHLYFYWYRQILGQKVEFLVSFYNNEISEKSEIFDDQFSVERPDGSNFTLKIRSTKLEDSAMYFCASRDRDYGYTFGSGTRLTVV.

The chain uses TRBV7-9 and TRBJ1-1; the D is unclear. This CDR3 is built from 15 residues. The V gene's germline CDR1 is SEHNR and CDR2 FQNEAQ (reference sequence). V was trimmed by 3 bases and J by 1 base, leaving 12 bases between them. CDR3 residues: CASSFAGQANTEAFF. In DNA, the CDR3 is TGTGCCAGCAGCTTCGCCGGTCAGGCGAACACTGAAGCTTTCTTT.

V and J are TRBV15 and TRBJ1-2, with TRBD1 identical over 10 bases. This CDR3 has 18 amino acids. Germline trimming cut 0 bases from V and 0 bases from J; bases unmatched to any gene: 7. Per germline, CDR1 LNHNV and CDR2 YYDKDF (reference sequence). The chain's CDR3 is CATSRDSLGTGANYGYTF. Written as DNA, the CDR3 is TGTGCCACCAGCAGAGATTCGTTAGGGACAGGGGCTAACTATGGCTACACCTTC.

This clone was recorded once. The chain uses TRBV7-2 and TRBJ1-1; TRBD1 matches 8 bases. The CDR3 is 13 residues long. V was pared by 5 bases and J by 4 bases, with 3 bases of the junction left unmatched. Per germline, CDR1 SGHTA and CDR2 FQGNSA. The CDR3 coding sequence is TGTGCCAGCAGCCGGACAGGGCTCACTGAAGCTTTCTTT. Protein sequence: CASSRTGLTEAFF.